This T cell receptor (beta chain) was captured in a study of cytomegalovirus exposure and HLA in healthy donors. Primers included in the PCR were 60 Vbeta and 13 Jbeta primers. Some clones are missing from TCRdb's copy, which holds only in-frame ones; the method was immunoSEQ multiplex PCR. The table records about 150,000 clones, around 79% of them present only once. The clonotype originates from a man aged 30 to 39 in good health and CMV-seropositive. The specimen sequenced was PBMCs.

CDR3: CASGLQMAYEQYF. The CDR3, as DNA: TGCGCCAGCGGGCTCCAAATGGCCTACGAGCAGTACTTC. The V call is TRBV5-1, the J call TRBJ2-7, with D hard to call. This CDR3 contains 13 residues. Trimming left V 7 bases short and J 2 bases short, with 13 bases between. The germline gives CDR1 SGHRS, CDR2 YFSETQ.